The 10 T cell receptor beta chains reported below all come from one sample, sequenced in a study of blood T cell repertoires in COVID-19. Generated by immunoSEQ multiplex PCR, the TCRdb table keeps only in-frame clones and is missing some. This table holds about 250,000 clones, just under 85% found once. Source material: peripheral blood. These receptors were obtained from a man older than 75 with acute or convalescent COVID-19.

The rearrangement links TRBV19 to TRBJ1-1; no clear D. CDR3 length: 13 amino acids. The germline CDR1 and CDR2 sequences are LNHDA and SQIVND (reference sequence). Between the trimmed V and J ends, which lost 0 bases and 10 bases, there was a span of 12 bases. The chain's CDR3 is CASSIDLSSGAFF. The DNA of the CDR3 is TGTGCCAGTAGTATAGATCTTTCCTCGGGAGCTTTCTTT.

This chain uses TRBV5-1 with TRBJ2-7, with 8 positions matching TRBD1. Trimming cost V 4 bases and J 3 bases; bases outside gene matches: 9. The CDR3 covers 15 residues. Germline lookup yields CDR1 SGHRS and CDR2 YFSETQ. The DNA for the CDR3 is TGCGCCAGCAGCAGGGAACGGACAGGGCACTACGAGCAGTACTTC. Translating it yields CASSRERTGHYEQYF.

The chain uses TRBV29-1 and TRBJ2-3; 10 positions agree with TRBD2. With V trimmed by 4 bases and J by 5 bases, 3 bases remained unmatched. Looked up from germline, CDR1 is SQVTM and CDR2 is ANQGSEA. The CDR3 extends over 13 amino acids. The CDR3 sequence is CSVALAGVDTQYF. The DNA of the CDR3 is TGCAGCGTTGCGCTAGCGGGAGTAGATACGCAGTATTTT.

V is TRBV6-4 and J is TRBJ2-7; 7 bases are a match to TRBD2. Trimming cost V 3 bases and J 0 bases; bases outside gene matches: 5. Germline V gives CDR1 MRHNA, CDR2 SNTAGT. The CDR3 contains 15 residues. CDR3 nucleotide sequence: TGTGCCAGCAGTGAAGAAGCGGGGCCCTCCTACGAGCAGTACTTC. It is translated as CASSEEAGPSYEQYF.

This clone came up once. This chain connects TRBV5-1 to TRBJ2-7, with TRBD1 matching 7 bases. Germline lookup yields CDR1 SGHRS and CDR2 YFSETQ. This CDR3 is built from 14 residues. J was trimmed by 2 bases and V by 4 bases; bases with no gene match: 6. Here the CDR3 reads CASSLLTGPYEQYF. CDR3 DNA sequence: TGCGCCAGCAGCCTCCTGACAGGGCCCTACGAGCAGTACTTC.

The gene calls are TRBV3-1 (or the pseudogene TRBV3-2) and TRBJ1-1; 11 positions agree with TRBD1. Unmatched junction bases numbered 12, after V lost 7 bases and J lost 11 bases. The CDR3 extends over 14 amino acids. Germline V gene sequence: CDR1 LGHDT, CDR2 YNNKEL (reference sequence). CDR3: CASNDPGTGGIAFF. The CDR3 DNA is TGTGCCAGCAATGACCCCGGGACAGGGGGAATCGCTTTCTTT.

V usage is TRBV10-1 and J usage is TRBJ2-3, with 8 bases that match TRBD1. Germline CDR1 WNHNN, CDR2 SYGVQD (reference sequence). The CDR3 is made up of 16 amino acids. Trimming at V came to 2 bases and at J to 0 bases, leaving 4 bases not matched to a gene. In DNA, the CDR3 is TGCGCCAGCAGTGAGGCCGGGACAGGTAGCACAGATACGCAGTATTTT. Encoded protein: CASSEAGTGSTDTQYF.

The chain is built from TRBV19 and TRBJ2-7, with 7 bases matching TRBD1. Germline trimming cut 1 base from V and 3 bases from J; bases unmatched to any gene: 6. CDR1 LNHDA and CDR2 SQIVND come from the germline V gene (reference sequence). CDR3 size: 15 residues. CDR3 loop: CASSIGGGILYEQYF. Here the CDR3 DNA reads TGTGCCAGTAGTATAGGAGGGGGCATCCTCTACGAGCAGTACTTC.

This clone has more than one count but fewer than ten. This rearrangement joins TRBV19 to TRBJ1-6; D may be TRBD1 (6 bases). Germline loops: CDR1 LNHDA, CDR2 SQIVND (reference sequence). The length of the CDR3 is 15 residues. V lost 5 bases and J 7 bases, leaving 15 bases between the germline ends. The CDR3 loop reads CASSPDRSRNSPLHF. CDR3 bases: TGTGCCAGTAGTCCAGACAGGTCTCGGAATTCACCCCTCCACTTT.

This clone showed up many times. V gene TRBV2 combines with J gene TRBJ2-7, with TRBD2 as a possible D gene (6 bases). Germline V gene lookup returns CDR1 SNHLY and CDR2 FYNNEI. V gave up 2 bases and J gave up 5 bases, with 7 bases separating them. The CDR3 has 12 amino acids. The CDR3 nucleotides are TGTGCCAGCAGTGAAACGGGGGACGAGCAGTACTTC. Amino acid sequence: CASSETGDEQYF.